The present T cell receptor beta chain was sequenced within a study of blood T cell repertoires in COVID-19. Study-level information: Sources were T cells, B-cell-depleted T cells, or PBMCs; the material itself was cDNA or gDNA.

Produced via immunoSEQ multiplex PCR; TCRdb's table is partial and in-frame only. The sample shows 30,000 to 40,000 clones, approximately 91% of them seen only once. Germline V gene sequence: CDR1 SQVTM, CDR2 ANQGSEA. V shed 7 bases and J shed 7 bases, with 14 bases lying between them. The CDR3 covers 11 residues. The V gene is TRBV29-1, the J gene TRBJ2-7; weak D call: TRBD2 (5 bases). Material for sequencing was peripheral blood. The receptor comes from a young woman in a cohort sampled during active COVID-19. CDR3 protein: CSAQSGIEQYF. CDR3 sequence (DNA): TGCAGCGCCCAATCCGGGATAGAGCAGTACTTC.